Sequencing of this T cell receptor (beta chain) was carried out in a study of T cells in Graves' hyperthyroidism and ophthalmopathy. At the level of the study: Peripheral blood specimens were obtained at initial diagnosis, prior to any treatment. Study-wide points: Most clonotypes expanded in the thyroid (above 0.001) were also present in blood.

For this clonotype: Its antigen is currently unknown.

This CDR3 has 13 amino acids. Trimming left V 3 bases short and J 8 bases short, with 13 bases between. Germline V CDR1 and CDR2: MNHNS, SASEGT. RNA transcripts served as the template for amplifying TCR beta CDR3 regions. HTBI primers were employed in a first-round RT-PCR of the TCR CDR3. TCRdb reprocessed the multiplex PCR reads with MiXCR, giving one entry per CDR3 protein. The sample records about 640,000 distinct CDR3 sequences, 20% to 25% being singletons. Orbital computed tomography, thyroid ultrasound, serum thyroxine and TRAb, and clinical symptoms together informed the diagnoses. Sequences were obtained from blood. This receptor was taken from a man aged 25 to 40 with Graves' ophthalmopathy. The chain is built from TRBV6-1 and TRBJ1-2; the D gene is possibly TRBD1 (6 bases). The CDR3 loop reads CASSDPGAGGYTF. In nucleotides, the CDR3 is TGTGCCAGCAGTGATCCGGGGGCCGGGGGCTACACCTTC.